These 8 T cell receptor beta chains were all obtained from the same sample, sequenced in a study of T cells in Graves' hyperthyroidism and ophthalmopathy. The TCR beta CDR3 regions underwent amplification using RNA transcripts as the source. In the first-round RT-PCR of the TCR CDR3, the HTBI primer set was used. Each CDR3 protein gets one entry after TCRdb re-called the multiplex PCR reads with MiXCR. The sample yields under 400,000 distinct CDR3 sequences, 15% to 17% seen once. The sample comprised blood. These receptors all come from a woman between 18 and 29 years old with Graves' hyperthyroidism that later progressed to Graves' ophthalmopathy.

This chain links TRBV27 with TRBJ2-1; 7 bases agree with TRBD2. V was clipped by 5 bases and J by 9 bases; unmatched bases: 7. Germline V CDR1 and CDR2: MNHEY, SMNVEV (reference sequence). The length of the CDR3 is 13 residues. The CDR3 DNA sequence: TGTGCCAGCAGTCGGGGGGAGGTTGTTGAGCAGTTCTTC. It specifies CASSRGEVVEQFF.

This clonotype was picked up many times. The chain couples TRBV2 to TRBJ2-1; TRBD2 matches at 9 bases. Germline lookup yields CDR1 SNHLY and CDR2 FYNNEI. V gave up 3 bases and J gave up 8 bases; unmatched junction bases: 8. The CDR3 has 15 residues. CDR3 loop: CASSDPGLAFDEQFF. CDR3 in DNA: TGTGCCAGCAGTGACCCGGGACTAGCCTTCGATGAGCAGTTCTTC.

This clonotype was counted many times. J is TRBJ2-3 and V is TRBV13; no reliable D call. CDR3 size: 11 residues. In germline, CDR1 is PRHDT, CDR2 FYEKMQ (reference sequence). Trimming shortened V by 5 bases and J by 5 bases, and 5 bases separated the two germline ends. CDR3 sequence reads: CASSRIDTQYF. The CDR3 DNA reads TGTGCCAGCAGCAGGATAGATACGCAGTATTTT.

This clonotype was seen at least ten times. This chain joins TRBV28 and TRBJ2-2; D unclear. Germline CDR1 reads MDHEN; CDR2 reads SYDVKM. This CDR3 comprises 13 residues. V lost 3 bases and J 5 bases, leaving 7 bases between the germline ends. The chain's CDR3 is CASSFKLTGELFF. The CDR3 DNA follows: TGTGCCAGCAGTTTCAAGTTGACCGGGGAGCTGTTTTTT.

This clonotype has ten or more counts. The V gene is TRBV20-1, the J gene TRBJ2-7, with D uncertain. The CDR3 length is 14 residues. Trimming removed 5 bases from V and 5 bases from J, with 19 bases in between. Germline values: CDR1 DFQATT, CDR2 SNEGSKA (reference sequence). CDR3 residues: CSAAKTVAGDEQYF. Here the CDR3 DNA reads TGCAGTGCTGCTAAGACCGTGGCTGGAGACGAGCAGTACTTC.

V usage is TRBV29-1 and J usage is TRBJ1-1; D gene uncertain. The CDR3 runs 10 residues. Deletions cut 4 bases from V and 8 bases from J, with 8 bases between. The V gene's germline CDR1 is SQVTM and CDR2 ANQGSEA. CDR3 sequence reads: CSVVTGEAFF. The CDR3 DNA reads TGCAGCGTTGTTACGGGAGAAGCTTTCTTT.

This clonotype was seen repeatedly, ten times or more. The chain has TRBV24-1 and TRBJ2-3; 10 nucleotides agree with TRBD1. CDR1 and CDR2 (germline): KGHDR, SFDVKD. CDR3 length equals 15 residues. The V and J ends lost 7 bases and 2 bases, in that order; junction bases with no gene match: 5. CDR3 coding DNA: TGTGCCACCAGAGAAGGGACAGGGGACACAGATACGCAGTATTTT. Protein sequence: CATREGTGDTDTQYF.

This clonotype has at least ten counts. CDR3 loop: CASSPRDRPTAGELFF. The CDR3 DNA sequence: TGCGCCAGCAGCCCTCGGGACAGGCCAACGGCCGGGGAGCTGTTTTTT. The chain is built from TRBV5-1 and TRBJ2-2; 8 bases agree with TRBD1. From germline, CDR1 is SGHRS and CDR2 YFSETQ. The CDR3 is 16 residues long. V lost 4 bases, J lost 6 bases, and 11 bases stayed unmatched.